The 26 T cell receptor beta chains in this list originate from one sample, sequenced in a study of blood T cell repertoires in COVID-19. Some clones are missing from TCRdb's copy, which holds only in-frame ones; the method was immunoSEQ multiplex PCR. The sample contains 65,000 to 75,000 clones, roughly 80% of which appear only once. What was sequenced was peripheral blood. The source of these receptors is a woman aged 55-70 years with acute or convalescent COVID-19.

V is TRBV10-2 and J is TRBJ2-7; 12 positions match TRBD2. The CDR3 loop spans 14 amino acids. Germline trimming cut 6 bases from V and 7 bases from J; bases unmatched to any gene: 7. Germline assignment: CDR1 WSHSY and CDR2 SAAADI. This CDR3 is CASRQTSGGWEQYF. The CDR3, as DNA: TGCGCCAGCAGACAGACTAGCGGGGGTTGGGAGCAGTACTTC.

V is TRBV2 and J is TRBJ1-1; 10 bases are a match to TRBD1. With V trimmed by 6 bases and J by 4 bases, 8 bases remained unmatched. The CDR3 has 15 residues. Germline lookup yields CDR1 SNHLY and CDR2 FYNNEI. CDR3 amino acids: CASRLTGGRGTEAFF. CDR3 in DNA: TGTGCCAGCAGGCTGACAGGGGGCCGGGGCACTGAAGCTTTCTTT.

This rearrangement joins TRBV7-8 to TRBJ1-2; D gene ambiguous. Germline CDR1 reads SGHVS; CDR2 reads FQNEAQ. Deletions cut 5 bases from V and 5 bases from J, with 15 bases between. CDR3 length: 14 amino acids. In DNA form, the CDR3 reads TGTGCCAGCAGCCGAGGTCTTGGCGGTTATGGCTACACCTTC. The encoded protein is CASSRGLGGYGYTF.

The V and J genes are TRBV3-1 (or the pseudogene TRBV3-2) and TRBJ2-3; D may be TRBD2 (7 bases). Germline lookup yields CDR1 LGHDT and CDR2 YNNKEL (reference sequence). The ends were cut back, 8 bases at V and 6 bases at J, with 18 bases in the middle. The CDR3 has 14 residues. The CDR3 nucleotides are TGTGCCAGCGGGGGAGGCGGGGGCGCCGATACGCAGTATTTT. Its protein product is CASGGGGGADTQYF.

V usage is TRBV5-1 and J usage is TRBJ2-2; possibly TRBD1 for D (6 bases). The CDR3 has 15 amino acids. CDR1 SGHRS and CDR2 YFSETQ come from the germline V gene. The ends were cut back, 2 bases at V and 1 base at J, with 9 bases in the middle. In nucleotides, the CDR3 is TGCGCCAGCAGCTTTGACAGGAGGAACACCGGGGAGCTGTTTTTT. Its protein is CASSFDRRNTGELFF.

The V gene is TRBV29-1, the J gene TRBJ1-2; D perhaps matches TRBD1 (5 bases). The ends were cut back, 3 bases at V and 6 bases at J, with 11 bases in the middle. Germline CDR1 reads SQVTM; CDR2 reads ANQGSEA. This CDR3 is built from 12 residues. Here the CDR3 reads CSVDTGDNGYTF. CDR3 bases: TGCAGCGTTGATACAGGTGATAATGGCTACACCTTC.

The chain carries TRBV4-1 and TRBJ1-3; D unresolved. CDR3 length equals 13 residues. The germline CDR1 and CDR2 sequences are MGHRA and YSYEKL. V was cut by 8 bases and J by 4 bases, with 12 bases left in between. CDR3 DNA: TGCGCCAGCGGCAACGGAGGAGGAAACACCATATATTTT. Amino acids: CASGNGGGNTIYF.

This clone appeared once. V usage is TRBV19 and J usage is TRBJ1-1, with TRBD1 matching over 7 bases. The CDR3 is 14 amino acids. Germline CDR1 reads LNHDA; CDR2 reads SQIVND (reference sequence). V lost 6 bases, J lost 4 bases, and 8 bases stayed unmatched. The CDR3 DNA follows: TGTGCCAGTAGAGAACAGGGGTTGACCACTGAAGCTTTCTTT. Amino acids: CASREQGLTTEAFF.

J is TRBJ1-3 and V is TRBV5-1, with D perhaps TRBD1 (6 bases). CDR3 length: 15 amino acids. The V gene's germline CDR1 is SGHRS and CDR2 YFSETQ. Trimming removed 0 bases at V and 2 bases at J, with 9 bases between. CDR3 DNA: TGCGCCAGCAGCTTGGTGTCAGGGGCTGGAAACACCATATATTTT. Translating gives CASSLVSGAGNTIYF.

V usage is TRBV10-3 and J usage is TRBJ1-2, with 7 bases identical to TRBD1. Losses at the gene ends were 3 bases for V and 4 bases for J; bases not matched to a gene: 11. This CDR3 contains 16 residues. CDR1 is ENHRY and CDR2 is SYGVKD in the germline V gene. For the CDR3, the DNA is TGTGCCATCAGTGACCCTAGACAGGGCGGCGGCTATGGCTACACCTTC. This translates into CAISDPRQGGGYGYTF.

In the case of this clone: Within the sample, other DNA sequences also encode this same CDR3. The rearrangement links TRBV5-1 to TRBJ2-7, with a possible D match to TRBD2 (6 bases). With 4 bases removed from V and 0 bases from J, the gap between germline ends came to 17 bases. CDR1 is SGHRS and CDR2 is YFSETQ in the germline V gene. The CDR3 extends over 16 amino acids. For the CDR3, the DNA is TGCGCCAGCAGCCCTGGGGGGACTGGCATCTCCTACGAGCAGTACTTC. Its protein is CASSPGGTGISYEQYF.

This clone was observed a single time. V usage is TRBV2 and J usage is TRBJ2-1, with TRBD1 as a possible D gene (5 bases). This CDR3 has 17 residues. V lost 5 bases, J lost 0 bases, and 17 bases lay in between. CDR1 is SNHLY, CDR2 FYNNEI, per germline. The CDR3 spells CASSWTLTLSSYNEQFF. The CDR3 nucleotides are TGTGCCAGCAGTTGGACACTTACTTTGAGCTCCTACAATGAGCAGTTCTTC.

This chain uses TRBV30 with TRBJ1-2; 7 nucleotides line up with TRBD1. Germline values: CDR1 GTSNPN, CDR2 SVGIG (reference sequence). After removal of 1 base from V and 3 bases from J, the junction contained 2 bases not matched to a gene. This CDR3 comprises 13 residues. CDR3: CAWSADRDYGYTF. In DNA form, the CDR3 reads TGTGCCTGGAGTGCCGACAGGGACTATGGCTACACCTTC.

J is TRBJ2-1 and V is TRBV5-6; 9 positions match TRBD2. CDR3 length: 14 amino acids. Per germline, CDR1 SGHDT and CDR2 YYEEEE. The ends lost 2 bases at V and 7 bases at J; junction bases unmatched: 4. Written as DNA, the CDR3 is TGTGCCAGCAGCTTACGACTAGCGGAGAATGAGCAGTTCTTC. It yields the protein CASSLRLAENEQFF.

V usage is TRBV10-2 and J usage is TRBJ2-7, with a possible D match to TRBD1 (6 bases). The germline V gene has CDR1 WSHSY and CDR2 SAAADI. The CDR3 covers 15 residues. V shed 6 bases and J shed 3 bases, with 18 bases lying between them. CDR3 amino acids: CASRPGRGINYEQYF. The CDR3 nucleotides read TGCGCCAGCAGGCCCGGAAGGGGGATCAACTACGAGCAGTACTTC.

This clone occurred a few times. V gene TRBV12-3 or TRBV12-4 combines with J gene TRBJ1-1; TRBD1 matches 8 bases. This CDR3 contains 13 residues. V trimming: 8 bases; J trimming: 5 bases; junction bases outside the gene matches: 7. The CDR3 sequence is CASGTGAGTEAFF. Written as DNA, the CDR3 is TGTGCCAGCGGGACAGGAGCGGGGACTGAAGCTTTCTTT.

CDR3 region: CASSLGALSSYEQYF. In nucleotides, the CDR3 is TGTGCCAGCAGTTTAGGGGCTCTGAGCTCCTACGAGCAGTACTTC. V is TRBV27 and J is TRBJ2-7; D perhaps matches TRBD1 (5 bases). Per the germline V gene, CDR1 is MNHEY and CDR2 is SMNVEV (reference sequence). The ends were cut back, 2 bases at V and 0 bases at J, with 11 bases in the middle. This CDR3 comprises 15 residues.

The gene calls are TRBV9 and TRBJ1-1, with TRBD1 as a possible D gene (6 bases). The CDR3 is 13 residues long. CDR1 and CDR2 (germline): SGDLS, YYNGEE. The V end lost 3 bases, the J end lost 8 bases, and 14 bases lay between the germline ends. CDR3 residues: CASSADRLSEAFF. CDR3 coding DNA: TGTGCCAGCAGCGCCGACAGGCTCTCCGAAGCTTTCTTT.

The chain uses TRBV4-1 and TRBJ2-5; 11 bases align to TRBD2. Per the germline V gene, CDR1 is MGHRA and CDR2 is YSYEKL. V gave up 0 bases and J gave up 5 bases; unmatched junction bases: 2. This CDR3 comprises 15 residues. The CDR3 coding sequence is TGCGCCAGCAGCCAAGATAGCGGGGGGGTGGAGACCCAGTACTTC. Amino acids: CASSQDSGGVETQYF.

The rearrangement uses TRBV10-3 and TRBJ1-1; possibly TRBD1 for D (6 bases). This CDR3 is built from 13 residues. Germline V gene sequence: CDR1 ENHRY, CDR2 SYGVKD. V lost 2 bases, J lost 5 bases, and 9 bases lay in between. In DNA, the CDR3 is TGTGCCATCAGTGAGAGGGACAATACTGAAGCTTTCTTT. Protein sequence: CAISERDNTEAFF.

This sequence joins TRBV18 and TRBJ2-7; 8 nucleotides line up with TRBD1. V dropped 3 bases and J dropped 6; count of bases not matched to a gene: 10. The CDR3 totals 15 residues. Per germline, CDR1 KGHSH and CDR2 LQKENI. The CDR3 here is CASSPAGQGVSEQYF. In nucleotides, the CDR3 is TGTGCCAGCTCACCCGCAGGACAGGGCGTGAGCGAGCAGTACTTC.

V usage is TRBV7-3 and J usage is TRBJ1-1; D gene ambiguous. This CDR3 region has 13 residues. The germline V and J ends were trimmed by 0 bases and 5 bases, with 7 bases remaining between them. Looked up from germline, CDR1 is SGHTA and CDR2 is FQGTGA. The CDR3 loop is CASSLTRDTEAFF. Here the CDR3 DNA reads TGTGCCAGCAGCTTAACGAGGGATACTGAAGCTTTCTTT.

The chain uses TRBV27 and TRBJ2-7; 7 bases fit TRBD2. Per the germline V gene, CDR1 is MNHEY and CDR2 is SMNVEV (reference sequence). The CDR3 contains 15 residues. V trimming: 2 bases; J trimming: 1 base; junction bases outside the gene matches: 5. DNA for the CDR3: TGTGCCAGCAGTTTAAAGGACGGGGGGTCCTACGAGCAGTACTTC. Encoded protein: CASSLKDGGSYEQYF.

This sequence joins TRBV4-1 and TRBJ2-5; 12 positions match TRBD2. V was pared by 0 bases and J by 7 bases, with 6 bases of the junction left unmatched. Germline-derived CDR1 and CDR2 are MGHRA and YSYEKL. CDR3 length: 16 amino acids. The CDR3 bases are TGCGCCAGCAGCCAAGATCTAGCGGGGGGGCTAGGGACCCAGTACTTC. Protein product: CASSQDLAGGLGTQYF.

The V gene is TRBV6-5, the J gene TRBJ1-1, with D hard to call. Germline V CDR1 and CDR2: MNHEY, SVGAGI. CDR3 length: 15 residues. Between the trimmed V and J ends, which lost 5 bases and 0 bases, there was a span of 13 bases. The CDR3 reads CASSLTGSLNTEAFF. In DNA form, the CDR3 reads TGTGCCAGCAGTCTGACGGGATCCTTGAACACTGAAGCTTTCTTT.

This clone was recorded a few times. The chain is built from TRBV7-9 and TRBJ1-1; a weak D match, TRBD1 (5 bases). With 5 bases removed from V and 5 bases from J, the gap between germline ends came to 15 bases. This CDR3 has 14 residues. Germline lookup yields CDR1 SEHNR and CDR2 FQNEAQ (reference sequence). The CDR3 region has the DNA TGTGCCAGCAGCCAAGGAGGGGAAAATACTGAAGCTTTCTTT. This encodes CASSQGGENTEAFF. The full variable domain, with the rest looked up from reference TRBV7-9 and TRBJ1-1, is DTGVSQNPRHKITKRGQNVTFRCDPISEHNRLYWYRQTLGQGPEFLTYFQNEAQLEKSRLLSDRFSAERPKGSFSTLEIQRTEQGDSAMYLCASSQGGENTEAFFGQGTRLTVV.